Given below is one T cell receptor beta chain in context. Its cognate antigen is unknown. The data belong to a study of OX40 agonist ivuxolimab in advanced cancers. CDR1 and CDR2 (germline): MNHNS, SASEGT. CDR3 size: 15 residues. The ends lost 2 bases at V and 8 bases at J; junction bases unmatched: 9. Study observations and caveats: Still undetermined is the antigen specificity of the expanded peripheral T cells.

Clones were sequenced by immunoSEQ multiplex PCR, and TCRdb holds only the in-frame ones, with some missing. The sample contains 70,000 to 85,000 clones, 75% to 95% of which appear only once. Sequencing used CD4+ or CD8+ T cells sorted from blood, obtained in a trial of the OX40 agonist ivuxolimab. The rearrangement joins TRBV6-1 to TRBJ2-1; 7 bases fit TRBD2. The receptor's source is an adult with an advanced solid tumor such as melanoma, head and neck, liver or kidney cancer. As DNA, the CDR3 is TGTGCCAGCAGTGAATGGGGCGGGAGTAGTGATGAGCAGTTCTTC. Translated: CASSEWGGSSDEQFF.